This T cell receptor beta chain stems from a study of blood T cell repertoires in COVID-19. On the study more broadly: Acute and convalescent COVID-19 specimens originated in the United States, Italy and Spain. Sources were T cells, B-cell-depleted T cells, or PBMCs; the material itself was cDNA or gDNA.

During active infection, Seattle patients enrolled and were then monitored through disease. CDR3 length: 17 amino acids. V lost 1 base to trimming and J lost 6 bases, with 16 bases between them. Germline CDR1 reads SGHAT; CDR2 reads FQNNGV. The data were produced by immunoSEQ multiplex PCR, yet TCRdb's version contains in-frame clones alone and is incomplete. Among about 130,000 clones listed, roughly three quarters were seen once. This sequence joins TRBV11-2 and TRBJ1-6, with TRBD1 as a possible D gene (6 bases). The receptor was derived from a woman in her seventies with COVID-19, enrolled during active disease. The sample consisted of peripheral blood. CDR3: CASSLVHRATSNSPLHF. The CDR3, as DNA: TGTGCCAGCAGCTTAGTGCACAGGGCAACAAGTAATTCACCCCTCCACTTT.